This T cell receptor (beta chain) derives from a study of blood T cell repertoires in COVID-19. Study-wide context: COVID-19 samples from acute and convalescent phases originated in the United States, Italy and Spain. T cells, B-cell-depleted T cells, or PBMCs provided the cDNA or gDNA that served as material.

The CDR3 is 15 residues long. Trimming removed 0 bases from V and 0 bases from J, with 7 bases in between. Per germline, CDR1 SGHRS and CDR2 YFSETQ. Study processing details: Estimation of nucleated cell counts was performed using reference gene primer amplification. Repertoires were generated with immunoSEQ multiplex PCR, while TCRdb's copy carries only in-frame clones and drops some. Clone size and V and J calls were adopted from that table, with D and trimming inferred from the DNA. The sample has about 100,000 clones, roughly 90% seen once; the top ten hold roughly 6.5%. Sequencing was carried out using peripheral blood. The V and J genes are TRBV5-1 and TRBJ1-3; D gene uncertain. This clonotype was sampled from a woman aged 60-70 years with acute or convalescent COVID-19. The CDR3 DNA reads as TGCGCCAGCAGCTTGGCCCAGAACTCTGGAAACACCATATATTTT. Translation gives CASSLAQNSGNTIYF.